Listed here are 21 T cell receptor beta chains from one sample, sequenced in a study of shared clonotypes between healthy human individuals. Sequencing was performed with immunoSEQ multiplex PCR; in TCRdb, only in-frame clones are kept and a portion is missing. The repertoire consists of about a million clones, with around 75% occurring once and the leading ten covering roughly 1.5%. Material for sequencing was memory CD4+ T cells sorted from blood. The subset denotes: CD45RA-negative fraction. The receptors here all came from a man in his late teens or twenties in good health.

The chain couples TRBV9 to TRBJ2-7; D possibly corresponds to TRBD2 (5 bases). Germline loops: CDR1 SGDLS, CDR2 YYNGEE. With 0 bases removed from V and 5 bases from J, the gap between germline ends came to 12 bases. The CDR3 is 14 amino acids. As DNA, the CDR3 is TGTGCCAGCAGCGTAGAGGGCGGGCCCCACGAGCAGTACTTC. Amino acid sequence: CASSVEGGPHEQYF.

To note about this clone: This same CDR3 is encoded by further DNA sequences in the sample. CDR3 amino acids: CASSTDGNYGYTF. CDR3 coding DNA: TGTGCCAGCAGCACGGACGGTAACTATGGCTACACCTTC. V usage is TRBV5-4 and J usage is TRBJ1-2, with D hard to call. This CDR3 region has 13 residues. Trimming stripped 4 bases from V and 1 base from J, with 8 bases between. Germline lookup yields CDR1 SGHNT and CDR2 YYREEE (reference sequence). The full variable domain, its missing parts supplied by reference TRBV5-4 and TRBJ1-2, is ETGVTQSPTHLIKTRGQQVTLRCSSQSGHNTVSWYQQALGQGPQFIFQYYREEENGRGNFPPRFSGLQFPNYSSELNVNALELDDSALYLCASSTDGNYGYTFGSGTRLTVV.

The chain carries TRBV19 and TRBJ2-2; D possibly corresponds to TRBD2 (5 bases). With 7 bases removed from V and 4 bases from J, the gap between germline ends came to 16 bases. Germline CDR1 and CDR2: LNHDA and SQIVND (reference sequence). This CDR3 comprises 15 residues. The CDR3 DNA reads TGTGCCAGTAACCTAGGTGGTCGGGGCACCGGGGAGCTGTTTTTT. Translation: CASNLGGRGTGELFF.

In its sample, this clone was seen a few times. V gene TRBV28 combines with J gene TRBJ1-6; no reliable D call. Trimming removed 5 bases at V and 7 bases at J, with 15 bases between. Per the germline V gene, CDR1 is MDHEN and CDR2 is SYDVKM. CDR3 length: 15 residues. As DNA, the CDR3 is TGTGCCAGCAGTCCACCCCGGTTAGGCAATTCACCCCTCCACTTT. Protein product: CASSPPRLGNSPLHF.

Worth noting for this clone: Only one base separates this from a far larger clonotype, so it likely reflects a read error. The sample has other DNA sequences that encode this CDR3 too. The chain couples TRBV6-6 to TRBJ2-7, with D perhaps TRBD2 (5 bases). This CDR3 region has 13 residues. V was trimmed by 0 bases and J by 2 bases, leaving 5 bases between them. Germline CDR1 MNHNY, CDR2 SVGAGI (reference sequence). The CDR3 region is CASSYSRAYEQYF. The CDR3 DNA is TGTGCCAGCAGTTACTCGAGGGCCTACGAGCAGTACTTC.

This clone has more than one count but fewer than ten. The genes are TRBV6-7 and TRBJ2-7; 12 bases map to TRBD2. TRBV6-7 is filed as an ORF, its function uncertain. The V gene end was trimmed by 9 bases and the J gene end by 2 bases; junction bases not matched to a gene: 2. The CDR3 loop spans 13 amino acids. The CDR3 loop is CASGLAGTYEQYF. Written as DNA, the CDR3 is TGTGCCAGTGGACTAGCGGGGACCTACGAGCAGTACTTC.

This clone turned up a few times. The chain couples TRBV30 to TRBJ2-1, with 8 bases lining up with TRBD2. Germline V gene sequence: CDR1 GTSNPN, CDR2 SVGIG (reference sequence). The CDR3 contains 12 residues. Trimming at V came to 3 bases and at J to 10 bases, leaving 5 bases not matched to a gene. CDR3 nucleotides: TGTGCCTGGAGGAGATTAGCGGGGGAGCAGTTCTTC. Residues: CAWRRLAGEQFF.

The chain couples TRBV7-2 to TRBJ2-7; a weak D match, TRBD2 (6 bases). CDR1 is SGHTA, CDR2 FQGNSA, per germline. CDR3 length: 15 amino acids. V was shortened by 5 bases and J by 6 bases, with 20 bases between the two germline ends. The CDR3 DNA sequence: TGTGCCAGCAGCATAACCGGGACTCAGAGAGGCGAGCAGTACTTC. It translates to CASSITGTQRGEQYF.

This clone was counted only a few times. V usage is TRBV5-6 and J usage is TRBJ2-2; D is uncertain. The V gene lost 5 bases and the J gene lost 3 bases, with 17 bases spanning the gap. Germline lookup yields CDR1 SGHDT and CDR2 YYEEEE. CDR3 length equals 16 residues. This chain's CDR3 is CASSKKDVRYTGELFF. The DNA for the CDR3 is TGTGCCAGCAGTAAGAAGGACGTTAGATACACCGGGGAGCTGTTTTTT. The whole variable domain, remainder taken from reference TRBV5-6 and TRBJ2-2, is DAGVTQSPTHLIKTRGQQVTLRCSPKSGHDTVSWYQQALGQGPQFIFQYYEEEERQRGNFPDRFSGHQFPNYSSELNVNALLLGDSALYLCASSKKDVRYTGELFFGEGSRLTVL.

This chain joins TRBV5-4 and TRBJ1-4; D is unclear. The CDR3 has 16 amino acids. Germline values: CDR1 SGHNT, CDR2 YYREEE (reference sequence). V dropped 4 bases and J dropped 7 bases, with 20 bases sitting between them. DNA of the CDR3: TGTGCCAGCAGCCCGAGCCGGACCGCGATACGTGAAAAACTGTTTTTT. It specifies CASSPSRTAIREKLFF.

The chain employs TRBV4-1 and TRBJ1-4; 10 nucleotides line up with TRBD1. V trimming: 6 bases; J trimming: 10 bases; junction bases outside the gene matches: 8. The V gene's germline CDR1 is MGHRA and CDR2 YSYEKL. The CDR3 has 14 amino acids. This CDR3 is CASRKTGGDGKLFF. The CDR3 DNA follows: TGCGCCAGCAGAAAGACAGGGGGCGACGGAAAACTGTTTTTT.

The chain uses TRBV5-1 and TRBJ1-4; the match to TRBD1 covers 7 bases. V gave up 4 bases and J gave up 6 bases; unmatched junction bases: 6. In germline, CDR1 is SGHRS, CDR2 YFSETQ. This CDR3 comprises 14 residues. The DNA of the CDR3 is TGCGCCAGCAGCAGGACAGGCTCTTATGAAAAACTGTTTTTT. Its protein is CASSRTGSYEKLFF.

V usage is TRBV9 and J usage is TRBJ2-2, with a tentative D call TRBD2 (6 bases). The CDR3 has 16 amino acids. V was shortened by 2 bases and J by 2 bases, with 13 bases between the two germline ends. CDR1 is SGDLS, CDR2 YYNGEE, per germline. The CDR3 bases are TGTGCCAGCAGCGTGACCGGGACTTATAACACCGGGGAGCTGTTTTTT. This codes for CASSVTGTYNTGELFF.

The rearrangement uses TRBV29-1 and TRBJ1-2; no clear D gene. The CDR3 consists of 12 residues. The ends were cut back, 4 bases at V and 7 bases at J, with 13 bases in the middle. Germline assignment: CDR1 SQVTM and CDR2 ANQGSEA. The CDR3 sequence is CSVVSIASGYTF. The CDR3 DNA reads TGCAGCGTTGTGTCCATCGCTAGTGGCTACACCTTC.

The chain joins TRBV11-2 to TRBJ2-3, with 9 bases identical to TRBD1. Germline CDR1 and CDR2: SGHAT and FQNNGV. This CDR3 has 18 residues. The V and J ends lost 5 bases and 4 bases, in that order; junction bases with no gene match: 16. The chain's CDR3 is CASSPLLRQGGTADTQYF. Written as DNA, the CDR3 is TGTGCCAGCAGCCCTCTTCTCCGACAGGGGGGGACGGCAGATACGCAGTATTTT.

Only one count was recorded for this clone. The chain carries TRBV18 and TRBJ1-2, with 7 positions matching TRBD1. V was clipped by 4 bases and J by 7 bases; unmatched bases: 12. CDR1 and CDR2 (germline): KGHSH, LQKENI. The length of the CDR3 is 15 residues. CDR3 DNA sequence: TGTGCCAGCTCACAGGAGACAGGGAAGTATTTTGGCTACACCTTC. Encoded protein: CASSQETGKYFGYTF.

CDR3 protein: CASSLNPGPNTGELFF. For the CDR3, the DNA is TGCGCCAGCAGCCTTAACCCTGGGCCGAACACCGGGGAGCTGTTTTTT. The chain couples TRBV5-1 to TRBJ2-2, with D unclear. The V end was cut by 4 bases, the J end by 0 bases, with 13 bases between. This CDR3 has 16 amino acids. Germline lookup yields CDR1 SGHRS and CDR2 YFSETQ.

The CDR3 reads CASSLGHDNSPLHF. CDR3 in DNA: TGTGCCAGCAGCTTGGGACATGATAATTCACCCCTCCACTTT. The gene calls are TRBV9 and TRBJ1-6, with a weak D call TRBD1 (6 bases). The germline V gene encodes CDR1 SGDLS and CDR2 YYNGEE. The V end lost 4 bases, the J end lost 5 bases, and 10 bases lay between the germline ends. The CDR3 length is 14 residues.

The chain joins TRBV19 to TRBJ2-3; 10 bases are a match to TRBD1. CDR1 LNHDA and CDR2 SQIVND come from the germline V gene (reference sequence). The CDR3 runs 17 residues. Trimming removed 4 bases from V and 0 bases from J; junction bases left unmatched: 7. The CDR3 reads CASSTLRTGGSTDTQYF. The CDR3 nucleotides are TGTGCCAGTAGTACCCTCCGGACAGGGGGGAGCACAGATACGCAGTATTTT.

About this clone itself: The junction departs from the called germline gene at one end, perhaps through a read error. This chain joins TRBV7-7 and TRBJ2-2; D unresolved. The CDR3 is 14 residues long. CDR1 is SSHAT, CDR2 FNYEAQ, per germline (reference sequence). For the CDR3, the DNA is TGTGCTAGCAGCTTGGAAGGGAAAACCGGGGAGCTGTTTTTT. The encoded protein is CASSLEGKTGELFF. Full variable domain (missing parts from reference TRBV7-7 and TRBJ2-2): GAGVSQSPRYKVTKRGQDVTLRCDPISSHATLYWYQQALGQGPEFLTYFNYEAQPDKSGLPSDRFSAERPEGSISTLTIQRTEQRDSAMYRCASSLEGKTGELFFGEGSRLTVL.

This rearrangement joins TRBV4-3 to TRBJ2-7; D could derive from TRBD1 or TRBD2 (5 bases each). Germline V gene sequence: CDR1 LGHNA, CDR2 YSLEER. The V and J ends lost 0 bases and 0 bases respectively, with 9 bases between them. CDR3 length equals 15 residues. The CDR3 is CASSQDHGASYEQYF. CDR3 in DNA: TGCGCCAGCAGCCAAGATCACGGGGCCTCCTACGAGCAGTACTTC.